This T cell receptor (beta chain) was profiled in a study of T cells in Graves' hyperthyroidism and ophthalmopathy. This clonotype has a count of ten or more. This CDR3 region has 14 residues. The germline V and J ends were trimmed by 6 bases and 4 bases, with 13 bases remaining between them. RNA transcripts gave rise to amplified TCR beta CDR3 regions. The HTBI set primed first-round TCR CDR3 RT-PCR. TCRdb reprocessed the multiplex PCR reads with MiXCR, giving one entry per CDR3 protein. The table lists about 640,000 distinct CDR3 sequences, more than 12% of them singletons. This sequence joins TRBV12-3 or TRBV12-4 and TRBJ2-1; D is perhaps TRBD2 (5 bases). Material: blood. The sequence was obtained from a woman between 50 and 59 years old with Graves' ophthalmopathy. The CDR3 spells CASSLSKRYNEQFF. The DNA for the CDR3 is TGTGCCAGCAGCCTAAGTAAGCGGTACAATGAGCAGTTCTTC.